This T cell receptor (beta chain) was captured in a study of patients and donors after allogeneic stem cell transplantation. TCRdb ran MiXCR on the RT-PCR reads and lists one entry per CDR3 protein. The sample has under 200,000 distinct CDR3 sequences; about 32% are singletons. From germline, CDR1 is MNHEY and CDR2 SVGAGI. V lost 6 bases to trimming and J lost 8 bases; unmatched junction nucleotides: 6. This CDR3 has 14 residues. Sequences were obtained from blood, either unsorted or a sorted T cell fraction (not recorded which). The sequence was obtained from a human donor who was either an allogeneic HSCT recipient or a stem cell or donor lymphocyte infusion donor (not recorded which). It is not recorded whose cells these are; they may come from a transplant donor. The J gene is TRBJ2-2, the V gene TRBV6-5; TRBD1 aligns across 10 bases. DNA of the CDR3: TGTGCCAGCAGAGTAGACAGGGGGCTAGGGGAGCTGTTTTTT. Translating gives CASRVDRGLGELFF.